This T cell receptor beta chain is drawn from a study of type 1 regulatory T cells. Turning to the study itself: T-allo10 is an in vitro-generated, Tr1-enriched CD4 T cell product specific for alloantigen. Study outcomes and limitations: Type 1 regulatory T cells had a more restricted TCR repertoire than non-type 1 regulatory T cells.

TCRdb ran MiXCR on the reads and lists one entry per CDR3 protein. The table includes about 60,000 distinct CDR3 sequences, approximately 60% detected once. The V gene's germline CDR1 is MNHEY and CDR2 SVGAGI. The CDR3 is 15 amino acids. The junction had 8 bases not matched to a gene; V was cut back by 5 bases and J by 8 bases. Remarks on this clonotype: What it recognizes is unknown.

The source is a human donor in good health. The specimen was cultured non-Tr1 T cells, either the whole culture or a sorted T cell fraction (not recorded which). The chain carries TRBV6-5 and TRBJ1-6; 8 bases align to TRBD1. The CDR3 DNA follows: TGTGCCAGCAGTGTCAATCAGGGGGCGGATTCACCCCTCCACTTT. Its translation: CASSVNQGADSPLHF.